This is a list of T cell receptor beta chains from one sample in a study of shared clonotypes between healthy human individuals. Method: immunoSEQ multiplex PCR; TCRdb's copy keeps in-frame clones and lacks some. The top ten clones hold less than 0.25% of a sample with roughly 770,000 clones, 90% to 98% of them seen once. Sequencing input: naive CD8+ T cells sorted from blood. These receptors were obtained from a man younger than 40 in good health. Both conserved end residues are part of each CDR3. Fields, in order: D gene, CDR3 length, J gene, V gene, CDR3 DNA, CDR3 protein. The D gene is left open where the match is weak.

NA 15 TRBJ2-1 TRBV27 TGTGCCAGCAGTTTAAGGTCTAGCGAGTACAATGAGCAGTTCTTC CASSLRSSEYNEQFF
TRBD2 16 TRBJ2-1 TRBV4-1 TGCGCCAGCAGCCAGGGACTAGCGTCACCCTACAATGAGCAGTTCTTC CASSQGLASPYNEQFF
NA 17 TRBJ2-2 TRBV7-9 TGTGCCAGCAGCTTAGTATGGCAGCACGCGAACACCGGGGAGCTGTTTTTT CASSLVWQHANTGELFF
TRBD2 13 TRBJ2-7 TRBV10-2 TGCGCCAGCAGTCGTGGACTAGCCTACGAGCAGTACTTC CASSRGLAYEQYF
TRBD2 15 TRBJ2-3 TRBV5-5 TGTGCCAGCAGCTTGGAGGGCGGGAGGACAGATACGCAGTATTTT CASSLEGGRTDTQYF
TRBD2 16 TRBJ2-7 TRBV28 TGTGCCAGCAGTTTATCCCCACTAGCGCATTCCTACGAGCAGTACTTC CASSLSPLAHSYEQYF
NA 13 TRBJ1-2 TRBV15 TGTGCCACCAGCCCCCGAGGCGGCTATGGCTACACCTTC CATSPRGGYGYTF
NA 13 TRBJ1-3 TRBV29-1 TGCAGCGCTGGAAGCAGCTCTGGAAACACCATATATTTT CSAGSSSGNTIYF
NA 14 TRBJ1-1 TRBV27 TGTGCCAGCAGTCGCAGAAAAAGAAACACTGAAGCTTTCTTT CASSRRKRNTEAFF
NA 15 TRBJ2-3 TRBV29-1 TGCAGCGTTGAGCCGGCACAGAGCCTCAGGGGTACGCAGTATTTT CSVEPAQSLRGTQYF